This entry describes one TCR beta chain. Its antigen is as yet unknown. The record originates from a study of cytomegalovirus exposure and HLA in healthy donors. The CDR3 totals 13 residues. CDR1 SGHRS and CDR2 YFSETQ come from the germline V gene. V was cut by 0 bases and J by 6 bases, with 9 bases left in between. General study results and limits: In a later analysis, V- and J-gene trimming of beta chains associated with a DCLRE1C missense variant, replicated independently. Sequencing likely caused a cluster of highly shared sequence variants. In an earlier analysis, in approximately 630 donors, most V segments appeared productive either ~87% or ~30% of the time. Later, an analysis showed that TCR beta chains associated with HLA were more clonally expanded than others that were equally common.

Researchers ran the PCR with 60 Vbeta and 13 Jbeta primers. Only in-frame clones appear in the TCRdb table, and some are missing; sequencing was by immunoSEQ multiplex PCR. The data hold roughly 100,000 clones, with roughly four fifths observed a single time. Sequencing was performed on PBMCs. This receptor was obtained from a male donor in good health and CMV-seropositive. The V gene is TRBV5-1, the J gene TRBJ1-1, with D maybe TRBD1 (6 bases). CDR3 residues: CASSLGGLSEAFF. For the CDR3, the DNA is TGCGCCAGCAGCTTGGGGGGGCTTTCTGAAGCTTTCTTT. Using reference TRBV5-1 and TRBJ1-1 for the parts outside the CDR3, the full variable domain is KAGVTQTPRYLIKTRGQQVTLSCSPISGHRSVSWYQQTPGQGLQFLFEYFSETQRNKGNFPGRFSGRQFSNSRSEMNVSTLELGDSALYLCASSLGGLSEAFFGQGTRLTVV.